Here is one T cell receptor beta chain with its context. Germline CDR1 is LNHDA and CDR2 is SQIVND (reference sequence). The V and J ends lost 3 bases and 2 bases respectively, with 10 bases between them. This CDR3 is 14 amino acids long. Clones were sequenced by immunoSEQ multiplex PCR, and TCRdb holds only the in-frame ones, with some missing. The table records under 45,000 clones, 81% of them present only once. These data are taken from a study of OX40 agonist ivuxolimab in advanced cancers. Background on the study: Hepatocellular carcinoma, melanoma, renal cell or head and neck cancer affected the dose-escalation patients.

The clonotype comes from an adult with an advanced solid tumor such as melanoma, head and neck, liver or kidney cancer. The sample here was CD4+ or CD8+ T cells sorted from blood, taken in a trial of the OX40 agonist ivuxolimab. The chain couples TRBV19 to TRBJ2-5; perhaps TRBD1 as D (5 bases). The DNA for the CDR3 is TGTGCCAGTAGTATCAGGGCAGAGCAAGAGACCCAGTACTTC. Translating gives CASSIRAEQETQYF.